The rows below give T cell receptor beta chains drawn from one sample of a study of OX40 agonist ivuxolimab in advanced cancers. TCRdb's copy holds only in-frame clones and misses some; the assay was immunoSEQ multiplex PCR. The repertoire holds over 95,000 clones, 91% seen once, with around 0.3% in the top ten. Material: CD4+ or CD8+ T cells sorted from blood, obtained in a trial of the OX40 agonist ivuxolimab. These receptor sequences come from an adult with an advanced solid tumor such as melanoma, head and neck, liver or kidney cancer. The CDR3 runs from the conserved cysteine through the conserved F or W. Fields, in order: V gene, J gene, D gene, CDR3 protein, CDR3 DNA. The D gene is left open where the match is weak.

TRBV28	TRBJ2-7	TRBD1	CASSPPGTGDYEQYF	TGTGCCAGCAGTCCCCCCGGGACAGGGGACTACGAGCAGTACTTC
TRBV7-2	TRBJ2-3	NA	CASSSSPVIRTDTQYF	TGTGCCAGCAGCTCGAGCCCCGTTATTCGCACAGATACGCAGTATTTT
TRBV6-8	TRBJ2-7	TRBD2	CASSSLFQREGPHYSYEQYF	TGTGCCAGCAGCTCCTTGTTTCAGCGGGAGGGCCCCCATTACTCCTACGAGCAGTACTTC
TRBV7-6	TRBJ1-1	TRBD1	CASSLGTGKGVNTEAFF	TGTGCCAGCAGCTTAGGGACAGGGAAAGGGGTCAACACTGAAGCTTTCTTT
TRBV7-2	TRBJ2-7	NA	CASSLIAETSYEQYF	TGTGCCAGCAGCTTAATAGCGGAGACTTCCTACGAGCAGTACTTC
TRBV7-2	TRBJ2-7	NA	CASSLAKAGLSEQYF	TGTGCCAGCAGCTTAGCGAAGGCAGGCCTAAGCGAGCAGTACTTC
TRBV5-8	TRBJ2-5	NA	CASSLEGWGRVQTQYF	TGTGCCAGCAGCTTGGAGGGTTGGGGGCGAGTGCAGACCCAGTACTTC
TRBV28	TRBJ2-6	NA	CASSLGVGSSGANVLTF	TGTGCCAGCAGTTTAGGGGTTGGGTCCTCTGGGGCCAACGTCCTGACTTTC
TRBV5-1	TRBJ2-3	NA	CASSFTSTSTDTQYF	TGCGCCAGCAGCTTTACTAGCACATCCACAGATACGCAGTATTTT
TRBV7-9	TRBJ2-5	NA	CASSARVGEETQYF	TGTGCCAGCAGCGCCAGGGTGGGGGAGGAGACCCAGTACTTC
TRBV7-3	TRBJ2-2	NA	CASSLTGSGELFF	TGTGCCAGCAGCTTAACAGGGTCCGGGGAGCTGTTTTTT
TRBV7-2	TRBJ2-1	NA	CASSLTIGLAEQFF	TGTGCCAGCAGCTTAACGATTGGGCTAGCGGAGCAGTTCTTC
TRBV28	TRBJ1-3	NA	CASSRDGLSGNTIYF	TGTGCCAGCAGTCGGGACGGTCTCTCTGGAAACACCATATATTTT
TRBV7-2	TRBJ2-4	TRBD2	CASSLANSGVAGQNIQYF	TGTGCCAGCAGCTTAGCTAATAGCGGGGTAGCGGGGCAAAACATTCAGTACTTC
TRBV7-2	TRBJ2-7	NA	CASSLSIGEQYF	TGTGCCAGCAGCTTATCAATTGGCGAGCAGTACTTC